The TCR beta chain described here comes from a study of blood T cell repertoires in COVID-19. As for the study in general: Specimens from acute and convalescent COVID-19 originated in the United States, Italy and Spain. T cells, B-cell-depleted T cells, or PBMCs provided the cDNA or gDNA that served as material.

In the original processing: Quantification of nucleated cells was approximated via reference gene primer amplification. This table comes from immunoSEQ multiplex PCR, and its TCRdb copy is limited to in-frame clones, with some not included. That table furnishes V, J and clone size, whereas the DNA furnished D and trimming. The data show over 85,000 clones, roughly 91% seen once. Trimming pared 3 bases from V and 0 bases from J, leaving 8 bases between. The CDR3 runs to 14 residues. CDR1 is SNHLY and CDR2 is FYNNEI in the germline V gene. Sample: peripheral blood. This chain uses TRBV2 with TRBJ1-2; no reliable D call. This receptor was obtained from a woman aged 45-65 years with acute or convalescent COVID-19. The CDR3 reads CASSEKRANYGYTF. CDR3 in DNA: TGTGCCAGCAGTGAGAAGAGAGCTAACTATGGCTACACCTTC.